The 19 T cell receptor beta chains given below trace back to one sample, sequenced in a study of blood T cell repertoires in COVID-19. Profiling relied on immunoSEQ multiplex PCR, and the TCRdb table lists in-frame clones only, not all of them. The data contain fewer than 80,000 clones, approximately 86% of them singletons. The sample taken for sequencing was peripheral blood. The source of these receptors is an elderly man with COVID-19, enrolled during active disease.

The CDR3 here is CASSRDRPYSNQPQHF. The CDR3 nucleotides read TGTGCCAGTAGTAGGGACAGGCCGTATAGCAATCAGCCCCAGCATTTT. This chain links TRBV19 with TRBJ1-5; TRBD1 matches 8 bases. CDR1 LNHDA and CDR2 SQIVND come from the germline V gene (reference sequence). The CDR3 runs to 16 residues. Trimming at V came to 4 bases and at J to 0 bases, leaving 5 bases not matched to a gene.

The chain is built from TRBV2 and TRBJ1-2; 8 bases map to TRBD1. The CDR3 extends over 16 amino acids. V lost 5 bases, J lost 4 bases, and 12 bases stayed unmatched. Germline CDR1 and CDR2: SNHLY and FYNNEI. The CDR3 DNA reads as TGTGCCAGCAGTATAGCCGAGAGACAGGGGCTCTATGGCTACACCTTC. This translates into CASSIAERQGLYGYTF.

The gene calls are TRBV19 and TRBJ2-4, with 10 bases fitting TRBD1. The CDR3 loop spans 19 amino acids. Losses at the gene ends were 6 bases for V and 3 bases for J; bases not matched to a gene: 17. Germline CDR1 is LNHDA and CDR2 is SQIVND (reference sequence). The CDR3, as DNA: TGTGCCAGTAGCCACCCGCCTGGGACAGGGGTCTCGGGCAAAAACATTCAGTACTTC. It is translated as CASSHPPGTGVSGKNIQYF.

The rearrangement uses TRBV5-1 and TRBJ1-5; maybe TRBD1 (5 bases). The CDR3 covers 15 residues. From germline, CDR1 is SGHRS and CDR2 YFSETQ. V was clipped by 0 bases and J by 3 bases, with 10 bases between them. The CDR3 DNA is TGCGCCAGCAGCTTGGCGGCAGGGCTCAATCAGCCCCAGCATTTT. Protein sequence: CASSLAAGLNQPQHF.

For the CDR3, the DNA is TGTGCCAGCAGCCCGGGGACAGAGAACACTGAAGCTTTCTTT. It yields the protein CASSPGTENTEAFF. V usage is TRBV9 and J usage is TRBJ1-1; the match to TRBD1 covers 7 bases. Germline V gene data show CDR1 as SGDLS and CDR2 as YYNGEE. The CDR3 covers 14 residues. The trim removed 4 bases at V and 1 base at J, leaving 4 bases unmatched. Full variable domain (remainder filled in from reference TRBV9 and TRBJ1-1): DSGVTQTPKHLITATGQRVTLRCSPRSGDLSVYWYQQSLDQGLQFLIQYYNGEERAKGNILERFSAQQFPDLHSELNLSSLELGDSALYFCASSPGTENTEAFFGQGTRLTVV.

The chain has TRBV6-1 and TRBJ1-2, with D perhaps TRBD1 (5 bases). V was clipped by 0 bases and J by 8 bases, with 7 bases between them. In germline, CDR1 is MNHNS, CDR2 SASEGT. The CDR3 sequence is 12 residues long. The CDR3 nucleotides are TGTGCCAGCAGTGAAGCCGGACACGGCTACACCTTC. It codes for CASSEAGHGYTF.

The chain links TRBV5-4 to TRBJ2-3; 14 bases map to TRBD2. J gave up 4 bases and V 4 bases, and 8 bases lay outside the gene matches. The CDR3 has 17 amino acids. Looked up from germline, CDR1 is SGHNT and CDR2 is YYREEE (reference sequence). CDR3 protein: CASSRTSGGSWADTQYF. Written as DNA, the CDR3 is TGTGCCAGCAGCCGGACTAGCGGGGGGTCATGGGCAGATACGCAGTATTTT.

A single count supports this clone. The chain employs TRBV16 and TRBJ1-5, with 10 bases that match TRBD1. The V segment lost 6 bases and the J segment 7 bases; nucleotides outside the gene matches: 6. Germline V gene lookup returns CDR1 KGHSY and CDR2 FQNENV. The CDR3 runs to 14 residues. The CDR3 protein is CASSPDRGYQPQHF. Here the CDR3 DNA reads TGTGCCAGCAGTCCGGACAGGGGGTACCAGCCCCAGCATTTT.

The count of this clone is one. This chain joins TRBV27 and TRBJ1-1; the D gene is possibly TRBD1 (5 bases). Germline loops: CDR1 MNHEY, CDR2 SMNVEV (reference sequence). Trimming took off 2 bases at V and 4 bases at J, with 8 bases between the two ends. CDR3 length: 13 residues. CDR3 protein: CASSLAGGTEAFF. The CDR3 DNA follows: TGTGCCAGCAGTTTAGCGGGGGGCACTGAAGCTTTCTTT.

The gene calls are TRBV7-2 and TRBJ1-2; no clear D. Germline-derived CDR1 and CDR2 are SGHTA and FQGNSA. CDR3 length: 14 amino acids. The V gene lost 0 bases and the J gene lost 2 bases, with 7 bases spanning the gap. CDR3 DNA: TGTGCCAGCAGCTTAGCAACCCAGAACTATGGCTACACCTTC. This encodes CASSLATQNYGYTF.

The CDR3 DNA is TGTGCCAGCAGCTTATCTCTTTTTTTGAACACTGAAGCTTTCTTT. Its translation: CASSLSLFLNTEAFF. The chain couples TRBV7-9 to TRBJ1-1; no firm D call. Germline CDR1 SEHNR, CDR2 FQNEAQ (reference sequence). V gave up 2 bases and J gave up 0 bases, with 10 bases separating them. The CDR3 extends over 15 amino acids.

The CDR3 reads CASSPRRGEAFF. The CDR3 coding sequence is TGTGCCAGCAGCCCCCGAAGGGGTGAAGCTTTCTTT. The chain is built from TRBV12-3 or TRBV12-4 and TRBJ1-1; maybe TRBD1 (5 bases). CDR3 length: 12 residues. V was cut by 6 bases and J by 7 bases, with 12 bases left in between.

As DNA, the CDR3 is TGTGCCAGCACTGTGGCGGGGGGCCCTTTCAATGAGCAGTTCTTC. It specifies CASTVAGGPFNEQFF. The chain is built from TRBV6-5 and TRBJ2-1, with TRBD2 matching 8 bases. The CDR3 is made up of 15 amino acids. V lost 7 bases, J lost 6 bases, and 11 bases stayed unmatched. CDR1 and CDR2 (germline): MNHEY, SVGAGI.

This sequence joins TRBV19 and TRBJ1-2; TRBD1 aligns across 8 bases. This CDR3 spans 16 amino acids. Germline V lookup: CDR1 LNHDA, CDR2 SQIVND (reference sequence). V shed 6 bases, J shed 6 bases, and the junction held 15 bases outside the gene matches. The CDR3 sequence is CASRPRDRSLGDGYTF. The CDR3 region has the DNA TGTGCCAGTAGGCCCCGGGACAGGTCCCTGGGGGATGGCTACACCTTC. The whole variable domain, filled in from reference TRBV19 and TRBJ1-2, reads DGGITQSPKYLFRKEGQNVTLSCEQNLNHDAMYWYRQDPGQGLRLIYYSQIVNDFQKGDIAEGYSVSREKKESFPLTVTSAQKNPTAFYLCASRPRDRSLGDGYTFGSGTRLTVV.

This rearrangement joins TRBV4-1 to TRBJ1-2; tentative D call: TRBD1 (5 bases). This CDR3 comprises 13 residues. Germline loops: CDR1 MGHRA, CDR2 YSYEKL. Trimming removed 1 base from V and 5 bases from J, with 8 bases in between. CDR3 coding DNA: TGCGCCAGCAGCCAAGGGAAGGGGTATGGCTACACCTTC. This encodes CASSQGKGYGYTF.

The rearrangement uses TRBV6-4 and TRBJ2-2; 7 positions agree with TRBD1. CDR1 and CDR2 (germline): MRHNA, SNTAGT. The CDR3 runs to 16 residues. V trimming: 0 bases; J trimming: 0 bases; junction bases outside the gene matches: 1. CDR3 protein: CASSDSTGTNTGELFF. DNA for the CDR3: TGTGCCAGCAGTGACTCGACAGGGACGAACACCGGGGAGCTGTTTTTT.

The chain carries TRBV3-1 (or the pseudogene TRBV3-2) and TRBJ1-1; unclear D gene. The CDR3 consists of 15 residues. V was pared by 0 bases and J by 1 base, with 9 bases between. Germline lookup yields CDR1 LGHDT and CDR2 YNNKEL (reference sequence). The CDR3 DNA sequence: TGTGCCAGCAGCCAAGATCGCAGTCCGAACACTGAAGCTTTCTTT. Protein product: CASSQDRSPNTEAFF.

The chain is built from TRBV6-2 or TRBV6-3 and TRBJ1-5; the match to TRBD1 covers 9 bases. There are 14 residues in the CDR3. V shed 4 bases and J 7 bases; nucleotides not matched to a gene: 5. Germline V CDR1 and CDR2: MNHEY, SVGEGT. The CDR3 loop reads CASSSGQGGQPQHF. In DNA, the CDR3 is TGTGCCAGCAGTTCGGGACAGGGCGGACAGCCCCAGCATTTT.

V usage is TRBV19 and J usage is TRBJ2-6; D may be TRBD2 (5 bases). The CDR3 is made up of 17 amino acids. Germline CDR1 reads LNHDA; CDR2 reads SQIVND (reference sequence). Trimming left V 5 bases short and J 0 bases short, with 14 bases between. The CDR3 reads CASSPRTASSGANVLTF. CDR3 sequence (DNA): TGTGCCAGTAGTCCAAGGACTGCCAGCTCTGGGGCCAACGTCCTGACTTTC.